The sample holds a few counts of the clone carrying this TCR beta chain. Its antigen is still unknown. This entry comes from a study of response to subunit inactivated influenza vaccine. Overall study results and limits: T cells newly recruited by each seasonal influenza vaccination are few, the authors suggested.

TCRdb itself ran the RT-PCR reads through MiXCR, one entry per CDR3 protein. The sample shows about 580,000 distinct CDR3 sequences, 11% to 15% of them seen only once. Here the sequenced sample was PBMCs from blood, taken 11 to 12 days after vaccination. The TCR was taken from a man aged 45-60 years who received an inactivated influenza vaccine.

The CDR3 is CASSPNRDRVSYEQYF. The CDR3 coding sequence is TGTGCCAGCTCACCCAACCGGGACAGGGTATCCTACGAGCAGTACTTC. The chain recombines TRBV18 with TRBJ2-7; 9 bases are a match to TRBD1. The CDR3 runs 16 residues. Germline V CDR1 and CDR2: KGHSH, LQKENI. V shed 3 bases, J shed 1 base, and the junction held 7 bases outside the gene matches.